Listed here are 18 T cell receptor beta chains from one sample, sequenced in a study of circulating tumor DNA in untreated peripheral T-cell lymphoma. Method: immunoSEQ multiplex PCR; TCRdb's copy keeps in-frame clones and lacks some. In the table there are around 510 clones, 80% to 85% of which are singletons. Sequencing used cell-free DNA from blood serum. These receptor sequences come from a human donor with peripheral T-cell lymphoma.

The chain carries TRBV2 and TRBJ1-2; TRBD1 agrees at 8 bases. Germline CDR1 reads SNHLY; CDR2 reads FYNNEI. After removal of 6 bases from V and 6 bases from J, the junction contained 9 bases not matched to a gene. The CDR3 length is 14 residues. The CDR3 region has the DNA TGTGCCAGCAGCCTTTATGGGACAGGCAATGGCTACACCTTC. This sequence encodes CASSLYGTGNGYTF.

The CDR3 DNA follows: TGTGCCAGCAGTTACCTCAGGGCTAACTATGGCTACACCTTC. Encoded protein: CASSYLRANYGYTF. This chain connects TRBV6-6 to TRBJ1-2; the D gene is possibly TRBD1 (5 bases). With 2 bases removed from V and 0 bases from J, the gap between germline ends came to 7 bases. Germline CDR1 is MNHNY and CDR2 is SVGAGI (reference sequence). The CDR3 runs 14 residues.

The chain has TRBV7-8 and TRBJ2-5; 10 bases are a match to TRBD2. The junction had 4 bases not matched to a gene; V was cut back by 4 bases and J by 5 bases. CDR1 is SGHVS, CDR2 FQNEAQ, per germline. This CDR3 comprises 14 residues. The CDR3 protein is CASSWGLARETQYF. The CDR3 bases are TGTGCCAGCAGCTGGGGACTAGCGAGGGAGACCCAGTACTTC.

The V call is TRBV5-4, the J call TRBJ1-2; 7 bases match TRBD1. The germline V gene encodes CDR1 SGHNT and CDR2 YYREEE (reference sequence). V gave up 5 bases and J gave up 2 bases; unmatched junction bases: 6. This CDR3 spans 14 amino acids. The CDR3: CASSYPGQNYGYTF. The CDR3 DNA reads as TGTGCCAGCAGTTATCCGGGACAGAACTATGGCTACACCTTC.

This clone was recorded a few times. The chain couples TRBV6-5 to TRBJ1-2; a weak D match, TRBD1 (5 bases). Germline V gene sequence: CDR1 MNHEY, CDR2 SVGAGI. V lost 6 bases and J lost 8, with 16 bases in between. The length of the CDR3 is 13 residues. CDR3 amino acids: CASSRAGKGGYTF. The DNA for the CDR3 is TGTGCCAGCAGCCGAGCAGGGAAAGGAGGCTACACCTTC.

The CDR3 DNA reads as TGTGCCAGCAGCCGCGGGGTGGGCAACTCTGGGGCCAACGTCCTGACTTTC. Amino acids: CASSRGVGNSGANVLTF. The chain recombines TRBV27 with TRBJ2-6, with D possibly TRBD2 on 6 matching bases. CDR1 is MNHEY and CDR2 is SMNVEV in the germline V gene (reference sequence). V was pared by 6 bases and J by 0 bases, with 15 bases between. The CDR3 contains 17 residues.

The chain links TRBV9 to TRBJ2-3; TRBD2 aligns across 10 bases. J gave up 4 bases and V 4 bases, and 9 bases lay outside the gene matches. The CDR3 is 16 residues long. The germline V gene encodes CDR1 SGDLS and CDR2 YYNGEE. CDR3 loop: CASSPPGLASPDTQYF. The DNA for the CDR3 is TGTGCCAGCAGCCCCCCGGGACTAGCGTCCCCAGATACGCAGTATTTT. Looking up the rest from reference TRBV9 and TRBJ2-3 gives the full variable domain: DSGVTQTPKHLITATGQRVTLRCSPRSGDLSVYWYQQSLDQGLQFLIQYYNGEERAKGNILERFSAQQFPDLHSELNLSSLELGDSALYFCASSPPGLASPDTQYFGPGTRLTVL.

This chain uses TRBV15 with TRBJ1-3; D gene uncertain. V was clipped by 3 bases and J by 6 bases, with 15 bases between them. There are 15 residues in the CDR3. CDR1 LNHNV and CDR2 YYDKDF come from the germline V gene (reference sequence). DNA of the CDR3: TGTGCCACCAGCAGGGACCTCAGGTTTGCAAACACCATATATTTT. It translates to CATSRDLRFANTIYF.

The chain carries TRBV4-3 and TRBJ2-1; the D gene is possibly TRBD1 (6 bases). The CDR3 loop spans 15 amino acids. Germline CDR1 LGHNA, CDR2 YSLEER. Trimming shortened V by 4 bases and J by 0 bases, and 10 bases separated the two germline ends. Here the CDR3 reads CASSLGQSSYNEQFF. As DNA, the CDR3 is TGCGCCAGCAGCCTTGGACAGAGCTCCTACAATGAGCAGTTCTTC.

V is TRBV10-3 and J is TRBJ2-2; D call uncertain. Per germline, CDR1 ENHRY and CDR2 SYGVKD. The CDR3 spans 14 residues. Trimming shortened V by 7 bases and J by 0 bases, and 9 bases separated the two germline ends. CDR3 protein: CAIKSDSNTGELFF. As DNA, the CDR3 is TGTGCCATCAAGAGCGACTCGAACACCGGGGAGCTGTTTTTT.

The V call is TRBV19, the J call TRBJ2-2; 12 positions agree with TRBD1. Germline CDR1 and CDR2: LNHDA and SQIVND (reference sequence). The CDR3 sequence is 16 residues long. V gave up 5 bases and J gave up 6 bases; unmatched junction bases: 7. The CDR3 nucleotides read TGTGCCAGTAGTTACCCGGGACAGGGGGCGCCCGGGGAGCTGTTTTTT. This codes for CASSYPGQGAPGELFF.

The CDR3, as DNA: TGTGCCAGCAGCGTCCCAGCGGGGGGCGGACAAGAGACCCAGTACTTC. This sequence encodes CASSVPAGGGQETQYF. The chain carries TRBV9 and TRBJ2-5; 9 bases map to TRBD2. V was pared by 2 bases and J by 2 bases, with 7 bases of the junction left unmatched. Germline lookup yields CDR1 SGDLS and CDR2 YYNGEE. CDR3 size: 16 residues.

The CDR3: CASSPDTLGGLPSYEQYF. CDR3 nucleotides: TGTGCCAGCTCACCCGATACCCTGGGAGGGCTCCCCTCCTACGAGCAGTACTTC. The chain employs TRBV18 and TRBJ2-7; 7 bases agree with TRBD2. V dropped 3 bases and J dropped 0; count of bases not matched to a gene: 14. The CDR3 runs 18 residues. Per germline, CDR1 KGHSH and CDR2 LQKENI.

This sequence joins TRBV7-9 and TRBJ2-7, with no clear D. CDR3 length: 14 amino acids. V was pared by 5 bases and J by 0 bases, with 11 bases between. Germline values: CDR1 SEHNR, CDR2 FQNEAQ (reference sequence). The CDR3 nucleotides read TGTGCCAGCAGCCGACGGTACAACTCCTACGAGCAGTACTTC. This gives the protein CASSRRYNSYEQYF. Filled out from reference TRBV7-9 and TRBJ2-7, the complete variable domain reads DTGVSQNPRHKITKRGQNVTFRCDPISEHNRLYWYRQTLGQGPEFLTYFQNEAQLEKSRLLSDRFSAERPKGSFSTLEIQRTEQGDSAMYLCASSRRYNSYEQYFGPGTRLTVT.

The chain links TRBV5-1 to TRBJ1-5; D is uncertain. There are 12 residues in the CDR3. V was clipped by 4 bases and J by 7 bases, with 9 bases between them. CDR1 is SGHRS and CDR2 is YFSETQ in the germline V gene. In nucleotides, the CDR3 is TGCGCCAGCAGCCCAAAAACGCAGCCCCAGCATTTT. Its protein product is CASSPKTQPQHF.

The chain employs TRBV28 and TRBJ2-1; TRBD2 matches 9 bases. The CDR3 length is 15 residues. CDR1 and CDR2 from the germline V gene are MDHEN and SYDVKM. V shed 5 bases and J 4 bases; nucleotides not matched to a gene: 6. CDR3: CASSPRLAVYNEQFF. The CDR3 DNA reads TGTGCCAGCAGTCCCCGACTAGCGGTTTACAATGAGCAGTTCTTC.

The chain is built from TRBV19 and TRBJ2-5; 8 positions agree with TRBD2. Germline V gene data show CDR1 as LNHDA and CDR2 as SQIVND (reference sequence). CDR3 size: 16 residues. V dropped 5 bases and J dropped 5; count of bases not matched to a gene: 13. CDR3 sequence reads: CASSFRGLGGGETQYF. The CDR3 coding sequence is TGTGCCAGTAGTTTTAGGGGACTGGGCGGGGGGGAGACCCAGTACTTC.

The gene calls are TRBV19 and TRBJ2-5, with D perhaps TRBD1 (5 bases). The CDR3 sequence is 14 residues long. V lost 3 bases and J 5 bases, leaving 13 bases between the germline ends. The V gene's germline CDR1 is LNHDA and CDR2 SQIVND (reference sequence). The CDR3 DNA reads TGTGCCAGTAGTATTCAGGGTGGTAAGGAGACCCAGTACTTC. Translating gives CASSIQGGKETQYF.